This TCR beta chain came from a study of blood T cell repertoires in COVID-19. At the level of the study: Some COVID-19 samples were acute and others convalescent; all came from the United States, Italy and Spain.

In assigning cohorts, the study relied on participant-reported clinical history. Recovered participants had two consecutive negative NP/OP PCR tests, healthcare professional clearance, or symptom resolution. This CDR3 has 13 residues. Trimming shortened V by 8 bases and J by 3 bases, and 11 bases separated the two germline ends. Germline V gives CDR1 LNHDA, CDR2 SQIVND (reference sequence). Authors' data handling: The assay estimated nucleated cells by amplifying reference gene primers. Repertoires were generated with immunoSEQ multiplex PCR, while TCRdb's copy carries only in-frame clones and drops some. For V, J and clone size, that table is used; D and trimming come from the DNA. The profile covers 180,000 or so clones, with approximately 88% appearing a single time and 13% taken by the ten largest.

The specimen sequenced was PBMCs or T cells enriched from blood (not recorded which). This TCR derives from a woman aged 55-69 years who had recovered from COVID-19. The J gene is TRBJ1-5, the V gene TRBV19; possible D gene TRBD1, 6 bases. Here the CDR3 reads CASATGPNQPQHF. DNA of the CDR3: TGTGCCAGTGCGACAGGTCCCAATCAGCCCCAGCATTTT.